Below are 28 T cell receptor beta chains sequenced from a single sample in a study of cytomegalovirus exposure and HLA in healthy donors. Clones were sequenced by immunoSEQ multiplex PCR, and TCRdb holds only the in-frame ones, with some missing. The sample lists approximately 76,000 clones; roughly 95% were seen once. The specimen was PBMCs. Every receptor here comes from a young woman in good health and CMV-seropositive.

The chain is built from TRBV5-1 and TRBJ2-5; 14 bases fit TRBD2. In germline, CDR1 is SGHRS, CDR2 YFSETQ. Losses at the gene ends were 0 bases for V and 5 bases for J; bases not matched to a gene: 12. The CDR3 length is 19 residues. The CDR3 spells CASSLAGTSGSPTRETQYF. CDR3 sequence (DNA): TGCGCCAGCAGCTTGGCCGGGACTAGCGGGAGCCCTACCCGGGAGACCCAGTACTTC.

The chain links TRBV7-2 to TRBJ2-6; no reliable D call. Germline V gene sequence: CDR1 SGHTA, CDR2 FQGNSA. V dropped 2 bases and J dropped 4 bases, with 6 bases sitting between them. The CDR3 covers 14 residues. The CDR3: CASSLFPGANVLTF. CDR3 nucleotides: TGTGCCAGCAGCTTATTTCCAGGGGCCAACGTCCTGACTTTC.

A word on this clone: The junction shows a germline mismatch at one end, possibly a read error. CDR3 nucleotides: TGTGCCAGCAGCTTAGTTGGTTCCGGACAGATTTGGGAATTT. Amino acid sequence: CASSLVGSGQIWEF. V gene TRBV11-3 combines with J gene TRBJ1-1; D is possibly TRBD1 (6 bases). CDR1 and CDR2 (germline): SGHNT, YENEEA. The CDR3 is made up of 14 amino acids. Drawing the rest from reference TRBV11-3 and TRBJ1-1, the complete variable domain is EAGVVQSPRYKIIEKKQPVAFWCNPISGHNTLYWYLQNLGQGPELLIRYENEEAVDDSQLPKDRFSAERLKGVDSTLKIQPAELGDSAVYLCASSLVGSGQIWEFGQGTRLTVV.

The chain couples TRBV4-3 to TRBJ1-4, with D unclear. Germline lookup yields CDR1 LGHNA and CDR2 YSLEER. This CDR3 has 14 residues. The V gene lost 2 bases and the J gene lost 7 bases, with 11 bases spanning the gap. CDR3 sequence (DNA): TGCGCCAGCAGCCAACAGCCGGGGAGTGAAAAACTGTTTTTT. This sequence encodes CASSQQPGSEKLFF.

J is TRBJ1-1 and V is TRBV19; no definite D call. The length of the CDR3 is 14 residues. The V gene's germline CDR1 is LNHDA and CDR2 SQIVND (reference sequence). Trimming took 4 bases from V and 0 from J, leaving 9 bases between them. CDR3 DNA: TGTGCCAGTAGTAGAGGGAGGGTGAACACTGAAGCTTTCTTT. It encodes CASSRGRVNTEAFF.

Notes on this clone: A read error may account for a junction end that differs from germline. CDR3 sequence reads: CASSATEGLYDYTF. For the CDR3, the DNA is TGTGCCAGCTCAGCGACGGAGGGGTTGTATGACTACACCTTC. This chain uses TRBV18 with TRBJ1-2, with TRBD1 as a possible D gene (5 bases). Germline V gene sequence: CDR1 KGHSH, CDR2 LQKENI. The CDR3 contains 14 residues.

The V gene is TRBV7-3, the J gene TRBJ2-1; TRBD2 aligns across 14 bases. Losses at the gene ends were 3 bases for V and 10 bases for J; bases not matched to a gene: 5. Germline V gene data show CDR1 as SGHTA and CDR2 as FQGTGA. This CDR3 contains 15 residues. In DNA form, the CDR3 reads TGTGCCAGCAGCTTGACTAGCGGGAGGGCCAACGAGCAGTTCTTC. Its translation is CASSLTSGRANEQFF.

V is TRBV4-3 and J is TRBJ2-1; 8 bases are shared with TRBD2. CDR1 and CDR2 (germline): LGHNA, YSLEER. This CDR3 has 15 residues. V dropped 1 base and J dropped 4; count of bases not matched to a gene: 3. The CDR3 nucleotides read TGCGCCAGCAGCCAAGGGCTAGCGGGTTACAATGAGCAGTTCTTC. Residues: CASSQGLAGYNEQFF.

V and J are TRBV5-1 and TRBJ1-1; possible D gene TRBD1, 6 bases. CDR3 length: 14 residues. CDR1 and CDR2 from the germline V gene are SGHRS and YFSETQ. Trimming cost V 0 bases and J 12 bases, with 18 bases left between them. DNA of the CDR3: TGCGCCAGCAGCTTGGCCGCGGGGAGGGGGGAAACTTTCTTT. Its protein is CASSLAAGRGETFF.

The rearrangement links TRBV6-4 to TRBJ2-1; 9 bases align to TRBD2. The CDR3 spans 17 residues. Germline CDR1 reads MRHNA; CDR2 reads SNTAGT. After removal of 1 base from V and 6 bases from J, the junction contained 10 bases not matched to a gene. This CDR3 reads CASSDFPFGGRVNEQFF. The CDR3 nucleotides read TGTGCCAGCAGTGACTTCCCCTTTGGCGGGAGGGTCAATGAGCAGTTCTTC.

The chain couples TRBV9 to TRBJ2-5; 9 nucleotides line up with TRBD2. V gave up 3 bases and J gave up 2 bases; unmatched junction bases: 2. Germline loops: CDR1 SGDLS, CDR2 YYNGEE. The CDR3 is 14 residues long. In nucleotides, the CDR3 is TGTGCCAGCAGCGGGGGACTAGCTCAAGAGACCCAGTACTTC. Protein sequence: CASSGGLAQETQYF.

CDR3 sequence: CASSVRRDNEQFF. In DNA form, the CDR3 reads TGTGCCAGCAGTGTGAGGAGAGACAATGAGCAGTTCTTC. This chain uses TRBV2 with TRBJ2-1, with D unclear. CDR1 SNHLY and CDR2 FYNNEI come from the germline V gene. This CDR3 contains 13 residues. Trimming left V 4 bases short and J 5 bases short, with 9 bases between. The full variable domain, rest sourced from reference TRBV2 and TRBJ2-1, is EPEVTQTPSHQVTQMGQEVILRCVPISNHLYFYWYRQILGQKVEFLVSFYNNEISEKSEIFDDQFSVERPDGSNFTLKIRSTKLEDSAMYFCASSVRRDNEQFFGPGTRLTVL.

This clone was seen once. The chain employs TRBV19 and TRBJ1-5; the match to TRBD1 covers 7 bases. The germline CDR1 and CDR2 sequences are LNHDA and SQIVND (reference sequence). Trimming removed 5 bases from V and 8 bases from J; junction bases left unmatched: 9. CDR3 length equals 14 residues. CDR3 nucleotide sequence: TGTGCCAGTAGTTCACAGGGGAGGTTGGAGCCCCAGCATTTT. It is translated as CASSSQGRLEPQHF.

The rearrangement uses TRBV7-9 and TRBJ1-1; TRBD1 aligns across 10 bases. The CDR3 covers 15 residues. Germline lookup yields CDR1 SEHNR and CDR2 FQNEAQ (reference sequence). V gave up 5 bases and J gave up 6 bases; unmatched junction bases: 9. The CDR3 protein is CASSRIIDRGPEAFF. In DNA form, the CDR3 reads TGTGCCAGCAGCCGAATCATAGACAGGGGGCCTGAAGCTTTCTTT.

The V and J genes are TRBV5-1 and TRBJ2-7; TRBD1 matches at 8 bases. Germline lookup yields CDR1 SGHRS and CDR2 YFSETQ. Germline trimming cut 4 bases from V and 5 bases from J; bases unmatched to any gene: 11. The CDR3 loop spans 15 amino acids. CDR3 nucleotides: TGCGCCAGCAGCCTCCCCCAGACAGGGGTTGACGAGCAGTACTTC. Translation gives CASSLPQTGVDEQYF.

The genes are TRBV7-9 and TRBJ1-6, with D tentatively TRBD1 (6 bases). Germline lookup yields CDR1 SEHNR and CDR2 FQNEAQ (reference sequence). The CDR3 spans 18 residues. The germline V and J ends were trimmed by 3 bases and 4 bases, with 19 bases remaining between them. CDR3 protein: CASSFIRTEATYNSPLHF. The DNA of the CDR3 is TGTGCCAGCAGCTTCATTAGGACAGAAGCCACTTATAATTCACCCCTCCACTTT.

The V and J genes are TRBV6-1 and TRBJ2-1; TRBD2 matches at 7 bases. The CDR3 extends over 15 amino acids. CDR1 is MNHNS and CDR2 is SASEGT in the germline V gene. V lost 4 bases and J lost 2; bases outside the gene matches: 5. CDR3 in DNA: TGTGCCAGCAGTGGGACTAGATTCCCCTACAATGAGCAGTTCTTC. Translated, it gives CASSGTRFPYNEQFF.

DNA of the CDR3: TGTGCCATCAGTGAGTCTGTAGCGGGGAGACGCACAGATACGCAGTATTTT. It translates to CAISESVAGRRTDTQYF. The chain recombines TRBV10-3 with TRBJ2-3; 8 bases map to TRBD2. Germline trimming cut 0 bases from V and 1 base from J; bases unmatched to any gene: 6. CDR1 and CDR2 from the germline V gene are ENHRY and SYGVKD. CDR3 length equals 17 residues.

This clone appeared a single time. CDR3 nucleotide sequence: TGTGCCAGCAGTTATCTAAGAGACAGTGAAGAGACCCAGTACTTC. This translates into CASSYLRDSEETQYF. V usage is TRBV7-9 and J usage is TRBJ2-5; a weak D match, TRBD1 (5 bases). The CDR3 is 15 amino acids. Deletions cut 6 bases from V and 3 bases from J, with 17 bases between. CDR1 is SEHNR and CDR2 is FQNEAQ in the germline V gene (reference sequence).

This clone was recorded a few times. CDR3 coding DNA: TGTGCCAGCACGAAGGGACTAGCAAGCAATGAGCAGTTCTTC. It specifies CASTKGLASNEQFF. The V gene is TRBV6-5, the J gene TRBJ2-1; TRBD2 matches at 9 bases. The CDR3 has 14 amino acids. Germline V gene data show CDR1 as MNHEY and CDR2 as SVGAGI. J lost 6 bases, V lost 7 bases, and 7 bases had no gene match.

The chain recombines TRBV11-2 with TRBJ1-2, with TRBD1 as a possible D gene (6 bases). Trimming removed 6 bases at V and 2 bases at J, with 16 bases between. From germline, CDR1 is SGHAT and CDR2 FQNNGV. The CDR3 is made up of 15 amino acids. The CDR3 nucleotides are TGTGCCAGCAGGAAAACAGGGAGAGCAAACTATGGCTACACCTTC. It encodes CASRKTGRANYGYTF.

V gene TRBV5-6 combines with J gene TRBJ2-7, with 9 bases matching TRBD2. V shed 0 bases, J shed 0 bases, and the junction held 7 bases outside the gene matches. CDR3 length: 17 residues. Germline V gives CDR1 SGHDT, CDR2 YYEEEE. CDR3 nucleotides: TGTGCCAGCAGCTTGGCCCCTAGCGGGACAAGCTCCTACGAGCAGTACTTC. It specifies CASSLAPSGTSSYEQYF. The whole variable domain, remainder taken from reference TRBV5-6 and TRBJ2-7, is DAGVTQSPTHLIKTRGQQVTLRCSPKSGHDTVSWYQQALGQGPQFIFQYYEEEERQRGNFPDRFSGHQFPNYSSELNVNALLLGDSALYLCASSLAPSGTSSYEQYFGPGTRLTVT.

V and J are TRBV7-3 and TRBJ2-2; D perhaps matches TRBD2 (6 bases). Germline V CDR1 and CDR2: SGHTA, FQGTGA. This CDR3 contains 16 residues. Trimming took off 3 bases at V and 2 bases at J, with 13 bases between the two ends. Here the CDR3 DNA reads TGTGCCAGCAGCTTTCAGGTTGCGGGAAACACCGGGGAGCTGTTTTTT. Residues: CASSFQVAGNTGELFF.

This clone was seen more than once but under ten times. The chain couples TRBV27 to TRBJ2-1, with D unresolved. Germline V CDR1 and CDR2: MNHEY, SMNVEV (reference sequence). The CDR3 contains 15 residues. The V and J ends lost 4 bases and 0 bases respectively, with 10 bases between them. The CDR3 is CASSSSSYSYNEQFF. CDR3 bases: TGTGCCAGCAGTTCCTCTAGTTACTCCTACAATGAGCAGTTCTTC.

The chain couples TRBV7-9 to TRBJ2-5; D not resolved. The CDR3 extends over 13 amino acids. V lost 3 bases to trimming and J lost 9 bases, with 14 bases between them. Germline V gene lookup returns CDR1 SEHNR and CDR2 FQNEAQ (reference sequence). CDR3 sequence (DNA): TGTGCCAGCAGCTTCGTGGAACAGACGTCCCAGTACTTC. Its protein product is CASSFVEQTSQYF. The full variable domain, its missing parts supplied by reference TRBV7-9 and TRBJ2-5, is DTGVSQNPRHKITKRGQNVTFRCDPISEHNRLYWYRQTLGQGPEFLTYFQNEAQLEKSRLLSDRFSAERPKGSFSTLEIQRTEQGDSAMYLCASSFVEQTSQYFGPGTRLLVL.

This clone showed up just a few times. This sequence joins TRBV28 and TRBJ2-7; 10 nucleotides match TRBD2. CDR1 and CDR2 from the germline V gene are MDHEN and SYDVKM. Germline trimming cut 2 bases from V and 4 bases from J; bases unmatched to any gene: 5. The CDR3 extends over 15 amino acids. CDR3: CASSLVLAGIYEQYF. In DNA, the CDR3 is TGTGCCAGCAGTTTAGTACTAGCGGGAATTTACGAGCAGTACTTC.

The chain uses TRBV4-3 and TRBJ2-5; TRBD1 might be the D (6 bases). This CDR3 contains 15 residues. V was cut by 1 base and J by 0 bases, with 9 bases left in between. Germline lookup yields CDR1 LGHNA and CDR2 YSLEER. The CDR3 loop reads CASSQGWDNQETQYF. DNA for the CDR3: TGCGCCAGCAGCCAAGGGTGGGACAACCAAGAGACCCAGTACTTC.

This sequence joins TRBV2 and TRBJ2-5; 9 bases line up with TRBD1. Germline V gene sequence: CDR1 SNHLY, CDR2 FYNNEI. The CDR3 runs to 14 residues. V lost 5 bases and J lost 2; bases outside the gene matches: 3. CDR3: CASSPTGGQETQYF. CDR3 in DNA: TGTGCCAGCAGTCCGACAGGGGGACAAGAGACCCAGTACTTC.